This T cell receptor (beta chain) was identified in a study of shared clonotypes between healthy human individuals. As regards this clone: The antigen remains unidentified.

This table comes from immunoSEQ multiplex PCR, and its TCRdb copy is limited to in-frame clones, with some not included. The sample lists around 600,000 clones, approximately 97% occurring once. Study-level points and caveats: Relative to memory subsets, naive subsets generally showed larger estimated richness.

The CDR3 covers 15 residues. V was pared by 4 bases and J by 5 bases, with 6 bases of the junction left unmatched. Looked up from germline, CDR1 is SQVTM and CDR2 is ANQGSEA. Sequenced input: naive CD4+ T cells sorted from blood. The sample's subset: CD45RA+ positively selected. The clonotype comes from a woman aged 25 to 39 in good health. The chain combines TRBV29-1 with TRBJ2-1, with 12 bases aligning to TRBD2. CDR3 nucleotides: TGCAGCGTTGCCCGACTAGCGGGAGCGAACAATGAGCAGTTCTTC. Amino acids: CSVARLAGANNEQFF.